This T cell receptor beta chain stems from a study of post-analysis software for immune sequencing data. CDR3 length: 14 residues. The trim removed 1 base at V and 8 bases at J, leaving 7 bases unmatched. CDR1 is DFQATT, CDR2 SNEGSKA, per germline (reference sequence). TCR beta cDNA libraries had unique molecular identifiers. Via MiXCR, TCRdb re-called the PCR reads, giving one row per CDR3 protein. Of some 160,000 distinct CDR3 sequences listed, under 40% are singletons. The study's findings and limits: Clustering by F measure revealed strong co-clustering among samples prepared together in one batch.

This clonotype has more than one count but fewer than ten. The antigen is unknown. The sequencing used blood, collected after autologous hematopoietic stem cell transplantation. The chain combines TRBV20-1 with TRBJ2-1; 8 bases are a match to TRBD2. The TCR comes from a girl under 18 with multiple sclerosis. CDR3 sequence: CSARAGLVFYEQFF. Written as DNA, the CDR3 is TGCAGTGCTAGAGCGGGACTAGTATTCTATGAGCAGTTCTTC.